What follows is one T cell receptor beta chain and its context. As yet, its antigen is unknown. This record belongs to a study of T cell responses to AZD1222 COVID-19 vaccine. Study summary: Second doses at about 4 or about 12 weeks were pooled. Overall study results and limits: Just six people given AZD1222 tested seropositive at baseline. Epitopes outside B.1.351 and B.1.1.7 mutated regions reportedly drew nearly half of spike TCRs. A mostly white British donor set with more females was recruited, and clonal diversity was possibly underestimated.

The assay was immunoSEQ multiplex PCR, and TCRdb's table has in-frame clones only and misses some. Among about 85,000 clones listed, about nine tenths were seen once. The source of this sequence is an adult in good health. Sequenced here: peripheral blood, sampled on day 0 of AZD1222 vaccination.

Written as DNA, the CDR3 is TGTGCCAGCAGGCCGGGGTTACATGAGCAGTTCTTC. Its translation: CASRPGLHEQFF. The chain couples TRBV12-3 or TRBV12-4 to TRBJ2-1, with D perhaps TRBD2 (5 bases). V was cut by 6 bases and J by 8 bases, with 11 bases left in between. This CDR3 is built from 12 residues.